This T cell receptor (beta chain) was identified in a study of shared T cell receptors in the human thymus. Profiled with immunoSEQ multiplex PCR; TCRdb holds only in-frame clones, not every one. The sample contains just under 550,000 clones, around 82% of which appear only once. Germline-derived CDR1 and CDR2 are MGHRA and YSYEKL. Trimming cost V 4 bases and J 4 bases; bases outside gene matches: 24. This CDR3 has 21 amino acids. This clone occurred a few times. The data were also submitted as part of a second study, on human thymus T cells. From that report: Healthy Finnish infants undergoing corrective surgery for congenital heart defects provided the donor material. Resections from corrective heart surgery supplied the thymus tissue.

The TCR originated in a boy younger than two with a congenital heart defect. Sequenced: thymocytes. The rearrangement uses TRBV4-1 and TRBJ2-3; TRBD1 matches 9 bases. CDR3 nucleotide sequence: TGCGCCAGCAGCCTTTACCAAACCCCGTACAGGGGGCAGGGGGGTCCAGATACGCAGTATTTT. Encoded protein: CASSLYQTPYRGQGGPDTQYF.